A single sample gave rise to the 6 T cell receptor beta chains below, sequenced in a study of T cell responses to AZD1222 COVID-19 vaccine. The protocol was immunoSEQ multiplex PCR, while the TCRdb copy is restricted to in-frame clones and leaves out a portion. Of some 150,000 clones listed, over 90% were seen once; the top ten hold around 5%. The sample consisted of peripheral blood, taken on day 0 of AZD1222 vaccination. These receptors came from an adult in good health.

The chain employs TRBV30 and TRBJ2-1, with D tentatively TRBD1 (6 bases). Germline loops: CDR1 GTSNPN, CDR2 SVGIG (reference sequence). Deletions cut 0 bases from V and 15 bases from J, with 18 bases between. The CDR3 is 13 amino acids. The DNA of the CDR3 is TGTGCCTGGAGTGTAAACACAGGGCGTTCGTCGTTCTTC. Protein product: CAWSVNTGRSSFF.

The CDR3 region has the DNA TGTGCCAGCAGCTTAGGGACCCATCGGGGTGAGCAGTACTTC. Translating it yields CASSLGTHRGEQYF. V and J are TRBV7-8 and TRBJ2-7, with D possibly TRBD2 on 5 matching bases. Deletions cut 1 base from V and 7 bases from J, with 14 bases between. CDR1 SGHVS and CDR2 FQNEAQ come from the germline V gene. The CDR3 consists of 14 residues.

The chain joins TRBV24-1 to TRBJ1-5; 10 nucleotides agree with TRBD1. The V and J ends lost 10 bases and 5 bases, in that order; junction bases with no gene match: 4. Germline V CDR1 and CDR2: KGHDR, SFDVKD. The CDR3 has 13 amino acids. The chain's CDR3 is CATRQGADQPQHF. The CDR3 DNA is TGTGCCACTAGACAGGGGGCCGATCAGCCCCAGCATTTT.

This sequence joins TRBV19 and TRBJ1-4; D is ambiguous. CDR1 and CDR2 (germline): LNHDA, SQIVND (reference sequence). The ends were cut back, 8 bases at V and 7 bases at J, with 17 bases in the middle. The CDR3 is 14 amino acids. The CDR3 loop is CASGLDRGAEKLFF. For the CDR3, the DNA is TGTGCCAGTGGGCTTGATCGAGGCGCTGAAAAACTGTTTTTT.

This chain uses TRBV29-1 with TRBJ1-1; 7 bases align to TRBD1. V was pared by 1 base and J by 7 bases, with 9 bases of the junction left unmatched. Germline V gives CDR1 SQVTM, CDR2 ANQGSEA. This CDR3 spans 14 amino acids. This CDR3 reads CSVEAGRGRVEAFF. As DNA, the CDR3 is TGCAGCGTTGAAGCAGGAAGGGGGCGGGTTGAAGCTTTCTTT.

The genes are TRBV27 and TRBJ2-3, with TRBD2 identical over 10 bases. The germline gives CDR1 MNHEY, CDR2 SMNVEV (reference sequence). Trimming took 2 bases from V and 5 from J; bases not matched to a gene: 4. The CDR3 is 15 amino acids. Here the CDR3 DNA reads TGTGCCAGCAGTTTAGTAGCGGGAGGCATAGATACGCAGTATTTT. Protein: CASSLVAGGIDTQYF.